This paragraph covers one T cell receptor (beta chain) sequence. No antigen is known for it. These data originate in a study of CD8 T cells in ankylosing spondylitis. Study conclusions and caveats: In ankylosing spondylitis blood, a motif of roughly eight highly homologous TCR beta variants appeared characteristic.

Germline trimming cut 5 bases from V and 3 bases from J; bases unmatched to any gene: 10. This CDR3 contains 16 residues. From germline, CDR1 is MNHEY and CDR2 SMNVEV (reference sequence). TCRdb called the 5' RACE reads again in MiXCR, with one record for every CDR3 protein. This table holds 700,000 or so distinct CDR3 sequences, 15% to 20% found once. The TCR was taken from a male donor with ankylosing spondylitis. Sequencing used blood, either unsorted or a sorted T cell fraction (not recorded which). The rearrangement joins TRBV27 to TRBJ2-5, with 9 bases matching TRBD2. CDR3 residues: CASSPVAGVGKETQYF. The CDR3, as DNA: TGTGCCAGCAGTCCCGTAGCGGGAGTGGGGAAAGAGACCCAGTACTTC.